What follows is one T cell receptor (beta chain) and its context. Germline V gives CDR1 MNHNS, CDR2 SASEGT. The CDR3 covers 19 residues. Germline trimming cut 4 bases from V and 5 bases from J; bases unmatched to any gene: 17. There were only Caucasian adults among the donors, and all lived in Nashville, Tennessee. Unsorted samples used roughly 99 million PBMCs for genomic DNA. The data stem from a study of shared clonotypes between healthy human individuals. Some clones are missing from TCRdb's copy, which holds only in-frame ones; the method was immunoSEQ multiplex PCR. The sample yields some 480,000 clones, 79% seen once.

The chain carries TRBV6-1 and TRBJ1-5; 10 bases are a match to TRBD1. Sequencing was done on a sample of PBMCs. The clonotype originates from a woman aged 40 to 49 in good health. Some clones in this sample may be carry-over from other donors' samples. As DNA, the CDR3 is TGTGCCAGCAGTGGAGCATCGACGCCGGGACAGGGGATCGATCAGCCCCAGCATTTT. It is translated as CASSGASTPGQGIDQPQHF.